This record covers a single T cell receptor beta chain. TCRdb's table, derived via immunoSEQ multiplex PCR, lists solely in-frame clones and lacks some. This sample has about 55,000 clones; about nine tenths occur once, and the top ten carry 0.55% to 0.65%. This sample stems from a study of T cell changes during pregnancy in multiple sclerosis. CDR1 SGDLS and CDR2 YYNGEE come from the germline V gene. Trimming removed 0 bases from V and 6 bases from J, with 16 bases in between. The CDR3 contains 16 residues. Sample: CD4+ T cells from peripheral blood mononuclear cells, taken in the first trimester of pregnancy. The receptor was isolated from a female donor with multiple sclerosis, enrolled in a pregnancy study. The V gene is TRBV9, the J gene TRBJ2-1, with D perhaps matching TRBD1 (6 bases). CDR3 DNA: TGTGCCAGCAGCGTAGAAGGGGGATTTTATGGCAATGAGCAGTTCTTC. Residues: CASSVEGGFYGNEQFF. Drawing the rest from reference TRBV9 and TRBJ2-1, the complete variable domain is DSGVTQTPKHLITATGQRVTLRCSPRSGDLSVYWYQQSLDQGLQFLIQYYNGEERAKGNILERFSAQQFPDLHSELNLSSLELGDSALYFCASSVEGGFYGNEQFFGPGTRLTVL.